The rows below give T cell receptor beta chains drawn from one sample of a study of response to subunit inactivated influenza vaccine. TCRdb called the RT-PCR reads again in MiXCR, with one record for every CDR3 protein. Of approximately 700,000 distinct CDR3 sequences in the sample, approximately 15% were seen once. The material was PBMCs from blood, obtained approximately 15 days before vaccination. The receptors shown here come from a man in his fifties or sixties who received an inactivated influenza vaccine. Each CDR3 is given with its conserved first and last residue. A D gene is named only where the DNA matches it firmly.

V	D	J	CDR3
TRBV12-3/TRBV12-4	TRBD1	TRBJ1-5	CASSPGTGVSNQPQHF
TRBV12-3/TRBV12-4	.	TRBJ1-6	CASSYRMGQYSPLHF
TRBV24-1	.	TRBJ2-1	CATSDPGGTYNEQFF
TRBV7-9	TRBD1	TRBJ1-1	CASSDYLGQMNTEAFF
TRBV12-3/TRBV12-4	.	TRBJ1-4	CASSPGQGLEKLFF
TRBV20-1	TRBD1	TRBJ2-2	CSASPGQRLNTGELFF
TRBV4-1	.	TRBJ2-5	CASSQAGETQYF
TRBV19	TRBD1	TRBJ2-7	CASSTLGQGRSYEQYF
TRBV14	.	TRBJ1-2	CASSQIDAPGANYGYTF
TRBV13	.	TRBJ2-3	CASSSLPAWTDTQYF
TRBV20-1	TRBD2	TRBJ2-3	CSARGLAGSTDTQYF
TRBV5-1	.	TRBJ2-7	CASSLAAGTPLYEQYF
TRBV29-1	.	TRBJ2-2	CSVAGYTGELFF
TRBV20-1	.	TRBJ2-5	CSARAPWTSQETQYF
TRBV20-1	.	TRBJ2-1	CSARVPGFPYNEQFF
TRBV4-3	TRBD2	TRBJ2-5	CASSPDSGRKGETQYF
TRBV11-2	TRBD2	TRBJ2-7	CASALAGGPYEQYF
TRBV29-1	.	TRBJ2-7	CSVIASYEQYF
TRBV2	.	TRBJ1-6	CATQQQRNSPLHF
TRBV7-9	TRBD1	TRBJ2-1	CASSPPPRQGYNEQFF
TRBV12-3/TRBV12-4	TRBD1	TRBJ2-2	CASSLGQGWTGELFF
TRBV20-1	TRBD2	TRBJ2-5	CSARALAGGETQYF
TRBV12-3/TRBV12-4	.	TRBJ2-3	CASSLIPGATRTDTQYF
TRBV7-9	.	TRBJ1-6	CASSPPKLGQGNSPLHF
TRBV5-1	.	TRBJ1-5	CASKAGDSSNQPQHF
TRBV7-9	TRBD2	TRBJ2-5	CASSLAGGPETQYF
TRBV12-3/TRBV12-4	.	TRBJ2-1	CASSQDPLGSPLHNEQFF
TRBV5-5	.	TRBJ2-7	CASSRRTSRAIYEQYF
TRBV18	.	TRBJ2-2	CASSTSDIFIAPATGELFF
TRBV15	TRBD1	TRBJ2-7	CATSRDLGQTGYEQYF
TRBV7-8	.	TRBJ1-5	CASSLGGTYGNQPQHF
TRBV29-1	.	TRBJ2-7	CSVRDNSYEQYF
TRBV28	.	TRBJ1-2	CASSFTGLGGYTF
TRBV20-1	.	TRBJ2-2	CSAGTASNTGELFF
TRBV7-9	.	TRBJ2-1	CASCLWGNEQFF
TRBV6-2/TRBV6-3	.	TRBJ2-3	CASRHPRYQDGDTQYF
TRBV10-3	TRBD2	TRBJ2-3	CAISGTGGGADTQYF
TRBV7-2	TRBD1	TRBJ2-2	CASSFQVDRAGELFF
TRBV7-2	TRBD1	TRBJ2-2	CASQKQGTNSGELFF
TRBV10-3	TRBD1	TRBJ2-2	CATTGQGGYTGELFF
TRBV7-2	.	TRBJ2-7	CASMRPGHHYEQYF